This T cell receptor (beta chain) was sequenced during a study of CD8 T cells in ankylosing spondylitis. General study findings and limits: About 8 highly homologous variants made up a TCR beta motif, and this motif appeared characteristic of ankylosing spondylitis blood.

This clonotype occurred a few times. Its antigen is unknown. One end of the junction does not line up with germline, which may come from a read error. Germline assignment: CDR1 DFQATT and CDR2 SNEGSKA (reference sequence). CDR3 length equals 13 residues. Each TCR beta library was made by quantitative 5'-RACE that incorporated molecular barcodes. TCRdb re-called the 5' RACE reads with MiXCR, one entry per CDR3 protein. The sample includes about 700,000 distinct CDR3 sequences, 15% to 20% of them seen just once. Material for sequencing was blood, either unsorted or a sorted T cell fraction (not recorded which). The chain uses TRBV20-1 and TRBJ2-7, with TRBD1 identical over 7 bases. This sequence was found in a male donor with ankylosing spondylitis. The chain's CDR3 is CSARGTGTSSLNF. The CDR3 nucleotides are TGCAGTGCTAGAGGGACAGGAACCTCCTCTCTCAACTTC.